Shown below are 2 T cell receptor beta chains from a single sample sequenced in a study of technical replicates of blood from a few donors. Some clones are missing from TCRdb's copy, which holds only in-frame ones; the method was immunoSEQ multiplex PCR. Seen here are tens of thousands of clones, roughly 94% observed once, and the top ten hold approximately 0.22%. The sample comprised T cells isolated from PBMCs. The receptors derive from a human donor in good health.

The table lists this clone with a count of one. The V and J genes are TRBV5-1 and TRBJ1-5; D might be TRBD1 (5 bases). V was shortened by 0 bases and J by 6 bases, with 13 bases between the two germline ends. From germline, CDR1 is SGHRS and CDR2 YFSETQ. The CDR3 consists of 15 residues. The CDR3 sequence: CASSLAPGLLQPQHF. CDR3 DNA sequence: TGCGCCAGCAGCTTGGCCCCAGGGTTACTTCAGCCCCAGCATTTT.

This chain uses TRBV14 with TRBJ2-2, with D uncertain. Germline V CDR1 and CDR2: SGHDN, FVKESK. Between the trimmed V and J ends, which lost 1 base and 3 bases, there was a span of 18 bases. The CDR3 spans 18 residues. The CDR3 is CASSQVGPPRGDTGELFF. CDR3 bases: TGTGCCAGCAGCCAAGTAGGTCCACCCCGAGGAGACACCGGGGAGCTGTTTTTT.